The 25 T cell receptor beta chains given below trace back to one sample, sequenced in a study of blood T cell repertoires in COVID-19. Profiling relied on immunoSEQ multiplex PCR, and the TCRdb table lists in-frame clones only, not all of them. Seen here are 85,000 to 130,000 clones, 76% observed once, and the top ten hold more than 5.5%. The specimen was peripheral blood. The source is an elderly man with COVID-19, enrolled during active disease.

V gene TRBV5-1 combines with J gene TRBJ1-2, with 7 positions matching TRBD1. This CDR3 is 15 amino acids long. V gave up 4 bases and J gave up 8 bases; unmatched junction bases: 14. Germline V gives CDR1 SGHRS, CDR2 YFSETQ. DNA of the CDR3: TGCGCCAGCAGCGATCAAGGGGGCGCAGGTGCCGGCTACACCTTC. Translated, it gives CASSDQGGAGAGYTF.

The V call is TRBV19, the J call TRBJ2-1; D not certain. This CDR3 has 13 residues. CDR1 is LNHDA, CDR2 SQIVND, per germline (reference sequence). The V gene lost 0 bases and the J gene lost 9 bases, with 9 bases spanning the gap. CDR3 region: CASSIDLESEQFF. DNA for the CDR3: TGTGCCAGTAGTATAGATCTTGAGTCTGAGCAGTTCTTC.

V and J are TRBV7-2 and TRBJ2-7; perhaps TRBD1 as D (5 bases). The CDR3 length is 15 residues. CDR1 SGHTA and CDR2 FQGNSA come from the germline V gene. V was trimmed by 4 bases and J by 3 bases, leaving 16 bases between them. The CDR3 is CASSSDWGSYYEQYF. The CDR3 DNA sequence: TGTGCCAGCAGCTCAGATTGGGGCAGTTACTACGAGCAGTACTTC.

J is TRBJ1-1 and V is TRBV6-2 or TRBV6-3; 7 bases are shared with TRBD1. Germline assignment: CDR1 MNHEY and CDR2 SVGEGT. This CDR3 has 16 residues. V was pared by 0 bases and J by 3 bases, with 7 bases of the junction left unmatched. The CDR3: CASSYSSRQGDTEAFF. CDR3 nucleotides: TGTGCCAGCAGTTACTCGTCTAGACAGGGAGACACTGAAGCTTTCTTT.

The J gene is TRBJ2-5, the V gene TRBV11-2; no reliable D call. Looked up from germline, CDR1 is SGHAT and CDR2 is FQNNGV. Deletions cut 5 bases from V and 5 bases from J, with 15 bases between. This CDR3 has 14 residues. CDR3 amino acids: CASSRKFDEETQYF. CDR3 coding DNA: TGTGCCAGCAGCCGCAAATTCGATGAGGAGACCCAGTACTTC. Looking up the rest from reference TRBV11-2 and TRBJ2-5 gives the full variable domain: EAGVAQSPRYKIIEKRQSVAFWCNPISGHATLYWYQQILGQGPKLLIQFQNNGVVDDSQLPKDRFSAERLKGVDSTLKIQPAKLEDSAVYLCASSRKFDEETQYFGPGTRLLVL.

The CDR3 spells CASTSPQDRAHTDEQFF. The CDR3 DNA follows: TGTGCCAGCACTAGCCCTCAGGACAGGGCACATACGGATGAGCAGTTCTTC. This sequence joins TRBV2 and TRBJ2-1, with TRBD1 matching over 8 bases. CDR1 and CDR2 (germline): SNHLY, FYNNEI. The V and J ends lost 7 bases and 8 bases, in that order; junction bases with no gene match: 19. The CDR3 is 17 residues long. Drawing the rest from reference TRBV2 and TRBJ2-1, the complete variable domain is EPEVTQTPSHQVTQMGQEVILRCVPISNHLYFYWYRQILGQKVEFLVSFYNNEISEKSEIFDDQFSVERPDGSNFTLKIRSTKLEDSAMYFCASTSPQDRAHTDEQFFGPGTRLTVL.

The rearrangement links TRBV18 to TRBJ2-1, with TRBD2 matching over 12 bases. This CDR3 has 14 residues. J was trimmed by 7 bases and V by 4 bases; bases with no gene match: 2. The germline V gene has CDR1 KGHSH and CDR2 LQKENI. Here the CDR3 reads CASSRLAGGNEQFF. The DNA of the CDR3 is TGTGCCAGCTCACGGCTAGCGGGAGGGAATGAGCAGTTCTTC.

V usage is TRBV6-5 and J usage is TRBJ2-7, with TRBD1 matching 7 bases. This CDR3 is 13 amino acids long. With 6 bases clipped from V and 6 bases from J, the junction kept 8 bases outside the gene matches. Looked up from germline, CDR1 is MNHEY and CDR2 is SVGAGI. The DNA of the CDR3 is TGTGCCAGCAGATTAAACAGGGGCTCCGAGCAGTACTTC. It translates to CASRLNRGSEQYF.

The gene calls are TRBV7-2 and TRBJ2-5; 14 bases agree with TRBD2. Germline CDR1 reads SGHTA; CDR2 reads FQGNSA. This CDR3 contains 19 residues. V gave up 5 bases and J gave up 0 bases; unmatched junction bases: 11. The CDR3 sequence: CASSRPGLAGETYQETQYF. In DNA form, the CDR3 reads TGTGCCAGCAGCCGGCCGGGACTAGCGGGAGAAACCTACCAAGAGACCCAGTACTTC.

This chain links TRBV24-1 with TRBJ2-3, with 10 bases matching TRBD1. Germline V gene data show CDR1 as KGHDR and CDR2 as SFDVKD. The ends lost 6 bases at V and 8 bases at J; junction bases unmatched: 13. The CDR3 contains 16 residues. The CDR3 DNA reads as TGTGCCACCAGTCCTACCCCGGGACAGGGGATTGGTACGCAGTATTTT. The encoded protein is CATSPTPGQGIGTQYF.

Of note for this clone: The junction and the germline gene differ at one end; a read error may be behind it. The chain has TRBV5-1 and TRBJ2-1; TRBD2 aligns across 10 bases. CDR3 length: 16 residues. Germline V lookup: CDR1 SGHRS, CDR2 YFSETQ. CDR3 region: CASSLLAGGSFNEQFF. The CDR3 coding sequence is TGCGCCAGCAGCTTGTTAGCGGGAGGCTCCTTCAATGAGCAGTTCTTC.

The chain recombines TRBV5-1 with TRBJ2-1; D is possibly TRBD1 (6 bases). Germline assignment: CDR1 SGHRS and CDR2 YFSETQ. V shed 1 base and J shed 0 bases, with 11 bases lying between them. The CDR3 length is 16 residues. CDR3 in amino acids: CASSLTGPSSYNEQFF. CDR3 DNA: TGCGCCAGCAGCTTGACAGGGCCTAGCTCCTACAATGAGCAGTTCTTC.

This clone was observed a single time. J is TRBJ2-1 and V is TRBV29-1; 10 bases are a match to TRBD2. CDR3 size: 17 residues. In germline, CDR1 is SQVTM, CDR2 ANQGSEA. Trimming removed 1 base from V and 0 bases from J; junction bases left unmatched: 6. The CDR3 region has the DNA TGCAGCGTTGAAGGGGGGACTAGCGTTAGCTCCTACAATGAGCAGTTCTTC. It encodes CSVEGGTSVSSYNEQFF.

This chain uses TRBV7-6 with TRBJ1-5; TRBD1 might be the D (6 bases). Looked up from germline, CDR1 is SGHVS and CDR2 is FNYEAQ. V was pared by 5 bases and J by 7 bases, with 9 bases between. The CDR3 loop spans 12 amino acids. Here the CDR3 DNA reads TGTGCCAGCAGCGCAGGGGAGCAGCCCCAGCATTTT. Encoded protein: CASSAGEQPQHF.

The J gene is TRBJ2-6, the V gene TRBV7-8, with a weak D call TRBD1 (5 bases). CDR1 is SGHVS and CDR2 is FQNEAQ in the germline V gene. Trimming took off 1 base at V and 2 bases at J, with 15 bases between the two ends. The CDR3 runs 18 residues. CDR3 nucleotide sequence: TGTGCCAGCAGCTTAGTCTCCAGGGTGGGGACTGGGGCCAACGTCCTGACTTTC. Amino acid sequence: CASSLVSRVGTGANVLTF.

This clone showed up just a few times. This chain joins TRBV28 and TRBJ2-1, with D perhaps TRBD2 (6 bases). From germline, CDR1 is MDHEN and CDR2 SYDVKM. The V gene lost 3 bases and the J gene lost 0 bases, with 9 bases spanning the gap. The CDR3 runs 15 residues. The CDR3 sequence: CASSLGGISYNEQFF. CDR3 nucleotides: TGTGCCAGCAGTTTGGGCGGGATCTCCTACAATGAGCAGTTCTTC. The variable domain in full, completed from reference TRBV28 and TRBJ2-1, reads DVKVTQSSRYLVKRTGEKVFLECVQDMDHENMFWYRQDPGLGLRLIYFSYDVKMKEKGDIPEGYSVSREKKERFSLILESASTNQTSMYLCASSLGGISYNEQFFGPGTRLTVL.

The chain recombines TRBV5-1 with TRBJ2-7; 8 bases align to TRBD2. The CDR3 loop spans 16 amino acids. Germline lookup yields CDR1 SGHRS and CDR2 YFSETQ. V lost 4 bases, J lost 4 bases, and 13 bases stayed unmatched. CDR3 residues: CASSPTTSGTFYEQYF. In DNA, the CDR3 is TGCGCCAGCAGCCCAACCACTAGCGGAACTTTTTACGAGCAGTACTTC.

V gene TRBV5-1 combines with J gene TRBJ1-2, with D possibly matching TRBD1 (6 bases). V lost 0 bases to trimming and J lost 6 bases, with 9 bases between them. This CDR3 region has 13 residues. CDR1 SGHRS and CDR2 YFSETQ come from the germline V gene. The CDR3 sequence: CASSLEQGNGYTF. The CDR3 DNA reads TGCGCCAGCAGCTTGGAACAGGGAAATGGCTACACCTTC.

The CDR3 loop reads CASSPRTDNTDTQYF. In nucleotides, the CDR3 is TGTGCCAGCAGCCCAAGGACAGATAACACAGATACGCAGTATTTT. The chain combines TRBV7-6 with TRBJ2-3; D possibly corresponds to TRBD1 (6 bases). Germline V gene lookup returns CDR1 SGHVS and CDR2 FNYEAQ. Between the trimmed V and J ends, which lost 5 bases and 2 bases, there was a span of 14 bases. The CDR3 loop spans 15 amino acids.

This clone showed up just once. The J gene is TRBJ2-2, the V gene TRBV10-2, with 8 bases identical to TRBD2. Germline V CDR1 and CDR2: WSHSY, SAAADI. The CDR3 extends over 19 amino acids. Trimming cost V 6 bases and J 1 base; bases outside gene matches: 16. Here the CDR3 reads CASRILTSATSLNTGELFF. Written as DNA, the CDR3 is TGCGCCAGCAGGATTCTGACTAGCGCTACGAGCCTGAACACCGGGGAGCTGTTTTTT.

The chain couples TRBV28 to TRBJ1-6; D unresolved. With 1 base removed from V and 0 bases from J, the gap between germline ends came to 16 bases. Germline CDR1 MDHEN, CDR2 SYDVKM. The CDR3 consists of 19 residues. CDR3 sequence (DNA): TGTGCCAGCAGTTTATCCTACGGTAGGCCGGGCTCCTATAATTCACCCCTCCACTTT. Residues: CASSLSYGRPGSYNSPLHF.

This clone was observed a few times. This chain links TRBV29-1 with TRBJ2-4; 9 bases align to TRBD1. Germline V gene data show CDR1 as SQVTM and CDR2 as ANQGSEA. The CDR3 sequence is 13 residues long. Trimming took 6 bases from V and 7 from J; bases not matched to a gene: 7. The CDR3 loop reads CSVLGQGTNIQYF. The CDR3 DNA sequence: TGCAGCGTCCTAGGACAGGGGACGAACATTCAGTACTTC.

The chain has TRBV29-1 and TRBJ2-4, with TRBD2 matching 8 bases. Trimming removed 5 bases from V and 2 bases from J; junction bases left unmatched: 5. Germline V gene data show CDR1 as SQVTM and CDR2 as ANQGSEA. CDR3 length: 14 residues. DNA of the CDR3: TGCAGCGTTCGGGGGGGTGGAACCAAAAACATTCAGTACTTC. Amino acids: CSVRGGGTKNIQYF.

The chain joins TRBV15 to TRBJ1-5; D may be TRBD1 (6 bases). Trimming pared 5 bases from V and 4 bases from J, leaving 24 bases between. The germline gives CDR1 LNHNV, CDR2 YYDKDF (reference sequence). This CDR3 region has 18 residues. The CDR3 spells CATSGDRDTSSRNQPQHF. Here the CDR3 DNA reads TGTGCCACCAGCGGGGATCGGGACACCTCCTCGAGGAATCAGCCCCAGCATTTT.

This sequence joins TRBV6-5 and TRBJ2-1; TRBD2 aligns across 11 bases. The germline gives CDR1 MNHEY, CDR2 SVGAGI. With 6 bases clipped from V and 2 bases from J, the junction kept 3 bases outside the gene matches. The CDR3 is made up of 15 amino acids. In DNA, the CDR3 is TGTGCCAGCAGGAAGGGACTAGCGGCCTACAATGAGCAGTTCTTC. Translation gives CASRKGLAAYNEQFF.